Following are 15 T cell receptor beta chains from one sample sequenced in a study of CD8+ T cells in alopecia areata. Reverse transcription of extracted RNA yielded cDNA, which provided the sequencing template. The assay was immunoSEQ multiplex PCR, and TCRdb's table has in-frame clones only and misses some. The sample includes about 190,000 clones, about three fifths of them seen just once. Treatment specified: oral pan-JAK inhibitor, 5-10 mg twice daily. The specimen comprised CD4+ T cells sorted from blood, sampled between weeks 49 and 50, from a patient treated with tofacitinib. These receptors all come from a human donor with alopecia areata.

The chain combines TRBV6-5 with TRBJ2-7; TRBD1 aligns across 9 bases. J gave up 0 bases and V 4 bases, and 4 bases lay outside the gene matches. The CDR3 sequence is 15 residues long. The germline V gene encodes CDR1 MNHEY and CDR2 SVGAGI. The CDR3 protein is CASSWTGVNSYEQYF. The CDR3 coding sequence is TGTGCCAGCAGTTGGACAGGGGTCAACTCCTACGAGCAGTACTTC.

This clone appeared once. The rearrangement links TRBV5-6 to TRBJ1-5; 7 nucleotides match TRBD1. The CDR3 has 16 residues. The germline V gene has CDR1 SGHDT and CDR2 YYEEEE. V lost 4 bases, J lost 1 base, and 8 bases stayed unmatched. The CDR3 nucleotides are TGTGCCAGCAGCCATAAGGGACAGACAAGCAATCAGCCCCAGCATTTT. It codes for CASSHKGQTSNQPQHF.

This clone is a singleton in its sample. The chain is built from TRBV30 and TRBJ2-7; tentative D call: TRBD1 (6 bases). The V gene's germline CDR1 is GTSNPN and CDR2 SVGIG (reference sequence). Trimming left V 5 bases short and J 6 bases short, with 11 bases between. CDR3 length: 11 amino acids. The CDR3 is CAWGDIREQYF. The CDR3 DNA is TGTGCCTGGGGGGACATCCGCGAGCAGTACTTC. Full variable domain (rest looked up from reference TRBV30 and TRBJ2-7): SQTIHQWPATLVQPVGSPLSLECTVEGTSNPNLYWYRQAAGRGLQLLFYSVGIGQISSEVPQNLSASRPQDRQFILSSKKLLLSDSGFYLCAWGDIREQYFGPGTRLTVT.

The rearrangement joins TRBV11-3 to TRBJ2-1; D may be TRBD2 (6 bases). V was trimmed by 5 bases and J by 7 bases, leaving 15 bases between them. The CDR3 consists of 14 residues. CDR1 and CDR2 (germline): SGHNT, YENEEA. Written as DNA, the CDR3 is TGTGCCAGCAGCCGGACGGGAGTCTTTAATGAGCAGTTCTTC. Translated: CASSRTGVFNEQFF.

This chain uses TRBV29-1 with TRBJ2-3; D ambiguous. The CDR3 runs 11 residues. Germline assignment: CDR1 SQVTM and CDR2 ANQGSEA. Trimming took off 5 bases at V and 5 bases at J, with 8 bases between the two ends. CDR3 protein: CSVRFGDTQYF. In nucleotides, the CDR3 is TGCAGCGTTCGTTTTGGAGATACGCAGTATTTT.

This clone appeared a few times. This chain joins TRBV27 and TRBJ1-5; D may be TRBD1 (5 bases). Germline-derived CDR1 and CDR2 are MNHEY and SMNVEV (reference sequence). V was shortened by 5 bases and J by 0 bases, with 11 bases between the two germline ends. This CDR3 spans 15 amino acids. The CDR3 region has the DNA TGTGCCAGCAGTGTCGACAGATATAGCAATCAGCCCCAGCATTTT. Its translation is CASSVDRYSNQPQHF.

The J gene is TRBJ1-1, the V gene TRBV19; TRBD1 matches at 8 bases. This CDR3 has 14 amino acids. Germline V gene sequence: CDR1 LNHDA, CDR2 SQIVND (reference sequence). V dropped 6 bases and J dropped 5; count of bases not matched to a gene: 8. The CDR3 protein is CASSLRTGQTEAFF. The CDR3 DNA reads as TGTGCCAGTAGCCTCCGGACAGGGCAAACTGAAGCTTTCTTT.

V usage is TRBV9 and J usage is TRBJ1-1, with 8 bases identical to TRBD1. The CDR3 consists of 13 residues. From germline, CDR1 is SGDLS and CDR2 YYNGEE. Trimming removed 4 bases from V and 4 bases from J; junction bases left unmatched: 3. The CDR3 DNA reads as TGTGCCAGCAGCTCGGACAGGGCCACTGAAGCTTTCTTT. Translating gives CASSSDRATEAFF.

This clone was counted between two and nine times. The chain combines TRBV5-6 with TRBJ1-5; D not certain. This CDR3 spans 12 amino acids. Germline CDR1 reads SGHDT; CDR2 reads YYEEEE. V lost 1 base to trimming and J lost 6 bases, with 5 bases between them. As DNA, the CDR3 is TGTGCCAGCAGCTTGTGGGCTCAGCCCCAGCATTTT. It codes for CASSLWAQPQHF.

The V call is TRBV5-1, the J call TRBJ2-7; 7 bases map to TRBD1. Germline CDR1 reads SGHRS; CDR2 reads YFSETQ. Trimming cost V 1 base and J 5 bases; bases outside gene matches: 6. This CDR3 is built from 14 residues. This CDR3 reads CASSLSGTVDEQYF. The CDR3 DNA follows: TGCGCCAGCAGCTTGAGTGGGACAGTAGACGAGCAGTACTTC.

The CDR3 is CASSSLQGSHEQYF. The CDR3 region has the DNA TGTGCCAGCAGCTCCCTACAGGGTTCGCACGAGCAGTACTTC. The chain joins TRBV13 to TRBJ2-7; a weak D match, TRBD1 (6 bases). The CDR3 totals 14 residues. The germline V and J ends were trimmed by 4 bases and 5 bases, with 15 bases remaining between them. Germline CDR1 and CDR2: PRHDT and FYEKMQ (reference sequence).

The CDR3, as DNA: TGCAGCGTAGTCGACAGGGGGCGCGCTGGTCCAGCTTTCTTT. As protein: CSVVDRGRAGPAFF. J is TRBJ1-1 and V is TRBV29-1; 10 positions agree with TRBD1. The junction had 14 bases not matched to a gene; V was cut back by 6 bases and J by 10 bases. The CDR3 sequence is 14 residues long. Germline-derived CDR1 and CDR2 are SQVTM and ANQGSEA.

The genes are TRBV30 and TRBJ2-7, with TRBD1 matching over 7 bases. The V segment lost 3 bases and the J segment 4 bases; nucleotides outside the gene matches: 6. Germline loops: CDR1 GTSNPN, CDR2 SVGIG (reference sequence). The length of the CDR3 is 13 residues. Written as DNA, the CDR3 is TGTGCCTGGAGCGCTTGGACAGGATACGAGCAGTACTTC. Translation: CAWSAWTGYEQYF.

The chain has TRBV29-1 and TRBJ2-3, with 9 bases matching TRBD2. Looked up from germline, CDR1 is SQVTM and CDR2 is ANQGSEA. This CDR3 contains 15 residues. The J segment lost 3 bases and the V segment lost 1 base, leaving 5 bases of the junction unmatched. CDR3 amino acids: CSVEGFAGGTDTQYF. CDR3 coding DNA: TGCAGCGTTGAAGGATTTGCGGGGGGGACAGATACGCAGTATTTT.

This clone was detected once. This chain's CDR3 is CAWSHPGQLNTEAFF. The DNA of the CDR3 is TGTGCCTGGAGTCATCCGGGACAGTTGAACACTGAAGCTTTCTTT. The chain carries TRBV30 and TRBJ1-1; 7 positions agree with TRBD1. V was clipped by 2 bases and J by 0 bases; unmatched bases: 6. The CDR3 has 15 residues. CDR1 and CDR2 from the germline V gene are GTSNPN and SVGIG (reference sequence).